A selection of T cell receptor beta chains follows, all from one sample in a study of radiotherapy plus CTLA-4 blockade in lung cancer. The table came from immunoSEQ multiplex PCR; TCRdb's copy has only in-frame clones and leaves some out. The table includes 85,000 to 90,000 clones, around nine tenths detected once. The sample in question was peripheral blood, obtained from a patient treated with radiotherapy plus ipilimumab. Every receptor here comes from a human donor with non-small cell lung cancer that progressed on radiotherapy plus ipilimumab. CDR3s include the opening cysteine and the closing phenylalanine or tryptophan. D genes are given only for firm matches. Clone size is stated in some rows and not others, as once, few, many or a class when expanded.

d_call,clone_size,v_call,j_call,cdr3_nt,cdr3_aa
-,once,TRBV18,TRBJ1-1,TGTGCCAGCTCTCTTGCCACGAACGCTGAAGCTTTCTTT,CASSLATNAEAFF
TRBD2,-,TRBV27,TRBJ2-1,TGTGCCAGCAGTCTACTAGCGGGAGGCCTATACAATGAGCAGTTCTTC,CASSLLAGGLYNEQFF
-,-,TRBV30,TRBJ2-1,TGTGCCTGGAAATGGGCGAGCGGGGAGCAGTTCTTC,CAWKWASGEQFF
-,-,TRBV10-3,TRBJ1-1,TGTGCCATCAGGGCCGGGACACAGAACACTGAAGCTTTCTTT,CAIRAGTQNTEAFF
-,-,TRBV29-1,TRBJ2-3,TGCAGCGTTCCACGTGGGGGGGCCAGGGCAGATACGCAGTATTTT,CSVPRGGARADTQYF
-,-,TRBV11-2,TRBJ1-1,TGTGCCAGCAGCTTAAATCAGGGACGGGGAAACACTGAAGCTTTCTTT,CASSLNQGRGNTEAFF
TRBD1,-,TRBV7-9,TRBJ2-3,TGTGCCAGCAGCTTAGCACAGGGGGCCTCCACAGATACGCAGTATTTT,CASSLAQGASTDTQYF
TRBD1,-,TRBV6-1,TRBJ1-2,TGTGCCAGCACTCAAAGGGACAGGCCCGACTATGGCTACACCTTC,CASTQRDRPDYGYTF
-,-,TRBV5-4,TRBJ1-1,TGTGCCAGCAGCTTGGACAGGGACACTGAAGCTTTCTTT,CASSLDRDTEAFF
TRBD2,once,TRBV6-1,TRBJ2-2,TGTGCCAGCCCCGGGAGGCTGACCGGGGAGCTGTTTTTT,CASPGRLTGELFF
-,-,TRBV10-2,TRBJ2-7,TGCGCCAGCAGTGAGGGATACGAGCAGTACTTC,CASSEGYEQYF
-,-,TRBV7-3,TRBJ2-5,TGTGCCAGCAGCTTAAAGGGCCGTGTCGGGGGTAGGTTGGAGACCCAGTACTTC,CASSLKGRVGGRLETQYF
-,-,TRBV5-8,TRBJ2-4,TGTGCCAGCAGCTCCGGACTCTCCCAGGTACCCAAAAACATTCAGTACTTC,CASSSGLSQVPKNIQYF
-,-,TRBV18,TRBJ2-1,TGTGCCAGCTCACCGCTTCCAGTTGGGGGCAATGAGCAGTTCTTC,CASSPLPVGGNEQFF
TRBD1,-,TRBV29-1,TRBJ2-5,TGCAGCGTTGGCGGCAGGGGGCAAGTAGAGACCCAGTACTTC,CSVGGRGQVETQYF
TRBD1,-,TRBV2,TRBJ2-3,TGTGCCAGCAGTGTACGTAGGGGGCATGGGACAGATACGCAGTATTTT,CASSVRRGHGTDTQYF
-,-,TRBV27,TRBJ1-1,TGTGCCAGCAGCCTTTGGGGGAACACTGAAGCTTTCTTT,CASSLWGNTEAFF
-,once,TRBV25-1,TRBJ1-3,TGTGCCAGCAGTAGGGTTGGAAACACCATATATTTT,CASSRVGNTIYF
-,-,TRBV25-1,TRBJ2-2,TGTGCCAGCCGAAACCCTACAACGAACACCGGGGAGCTGTTTTTT,CASRNPTTNTGELFF
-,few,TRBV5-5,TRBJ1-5,TGTGCCAGCAGCTTGGCCGTTAATAGCAATCAGCCCCAGCATTTT,CASSLAVNSNQPQHF
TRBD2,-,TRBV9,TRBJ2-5,TGTGCCAGCAGCGTGGACAGCGGGAGAGGAGAGACCCAGTACTTC,CASSVDSGRGETQYF
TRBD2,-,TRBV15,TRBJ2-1,TGTGCCACCAGCCCGACTAGCGGACCTTACAATGAGCAGTTCTTC,CATSPTSGPYNEQFF
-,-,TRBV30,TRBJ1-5,TGTGCCTGGTCGTACAGGATTAGCAATCAGCCCCAGCATTTT,CAWSYRISNQPQHF
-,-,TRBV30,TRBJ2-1,TGTGCCTGGAGTTTTGGGACCGCCTCCTACAATGAGCAGTTCTTC,CAWSFGTASYNEQFF
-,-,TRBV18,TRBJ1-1,TGTGCCAGCTCACCTGTCAGCGAAAACACTGAAGCTTTCTTT,CASSPVSENTEAFF
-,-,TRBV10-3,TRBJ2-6,TGTGCCATCAGTGAGTTTGGACGCCTAAGCTCTGGGGCCAACGTCCTGACTTTC,CAISEFGRLSSGANVLTF
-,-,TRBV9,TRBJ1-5,TGTGCCAGCAGCTCCGCAGGGGATGACAATCAGCCCCAGCATTTT,CASSSAGDDNQPQHF
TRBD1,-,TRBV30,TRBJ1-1,TGTGCCTGGGGGGAGGGACAGGCGGCCACTGAAGCTTTCTTT,CAWGEGQAATEAFF
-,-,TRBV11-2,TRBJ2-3,TGTACCAGCAGCCTAAGCACAGATACGCAGTATTTT,CTSSLSTDTQYF